The clone carrying this T cell receptor (beta chain) occurred a few times. The data were taken from a study of T-cell reconstitution after alpha-beta-depleted transplantation in children. This CDR3 region has 15 residues. Germline V gives CDR1 MNHNS, CDR2 SASEGT. V gave up 6 bases and J gave up 4 bases, with 16 bases separating them. Preparing the TCRbeta library involved the use of unique molecular identifiers. TCRdb processed the PCR reads anew with MiXCR; each CDR3 protein has one entry. The profile covers about 240,000 distinct CDR3 sequences, with about 12% appearing a single time and approximately 2.4% taken by the ten largest.

The sample was PBMCs from the stem cell graft donor, taken from the stem cell graft. This chain links TRBV6-1 with TRBJ2-4, with D possibly TRBD2 on 6 matching bases. This clonotype originated in a human donor who donated a stem cell graft to a child with acute lymphoblastic leukemia. The CDR3 protein is CASSPRGSLKNIQYF. The CDR3 nucleotides are TGTGCCAGCAGCCCACGGGGGAGTCTGAAAAACATTCAGTACTTC.